The entry that follows covers one TCR beta chain sequence. This clonotype was detected many times. It has no known antigen specificity. Qualities for individual bases were not recorded, and no much larger clone is one base off. Amplification of TCR beta CDR3 regions was carried out from RNA transcripts. The first round of RT-PCR for the TCR CDR3 was performed with the HTBI primer set and the Qiagen OneStep RT-PCR kit. Libraries were constructed in a second round of multiplex PCR, after which size selection and purification were performed. Libraries were sequenced paired-end with 100 bp reads on an Illumina HiSeq2000. As for the original processing: Raw data were processed with SOAPnuke, discarding reads with adapters, uncalled bases, mean Phred below 15, or no exact constant-primer or identifier match. COPE v1.2.5 was used to merge high-quality paired reads, and clonotypes were defined as unique nucleotide sequences. Clonotypes were aligned to IMGT TRBV, TRBD and TRBJ reference segments using MiTCR v1.1. The analysis included only V-J combinations with a frequency above 0.0001, which together covered 99% to 99.2% of the repertoires. The TCS score was defined as the ratio of F50 (clonal expansion) to E x V (chaos), calculated using BLOSUM62-based TCRdist between CDR3 peptides within each V-J. Welch's t-statistics and random forest reduced 500 to 550 V-J features to 10 to 15, which were used in a naive Bayes classifier (R e1071). Clones were called with MiXCR by TCRdb after fastp trimmed the public reads at Q25, and only in-frame beta chains were retained. One record per CDR3 amino acid sequence lists the most common genes and DNA. Here the V and J calls rest on TCRdb's processing, not on the authors' analysis. Within this sample are around 520,000 distinct CDR3 sequences, with approximately 15% of them counted one time only. Roughly 14% of the sample is held by the ten biggest clonotypes.

The germline V end is reduced by 3 bases and the J end by 2 bases; junction bases left unmatched: 3. The CDR3 has 16 amino acids, counting the end cysteine and phenylalanine. Only the CDR3 DNA is retained, 48 bases long and in frame from the first base. The germline V gene supplies CDR1 ENHRY and CDR2 SYGVKD. A patient counted as having stable Graves' hyperthyroidism if no progression to ophthalmopathy occurred over 18 months of follow-up. Hyperthyroidism patients were newly diagnosed, had a disease duration of under 2 months, and were aged 18 to 65 years. Any patient with an uncontrolled infection, another autoimmune disease, pregnancy or lactation was excluded. Diagnoses were established on the basis of clinical symptoms, serum thyroxine and TRAb, thyroid ultrasound, and orbital computed tomography. PBMCs were isolated from 7.5 to 10 ml of fresh peripheral blood by Ficoll-Paque density gradient centrifugation. Total RNA was extracted using Trizol reagent, and RNA quality was assessed on an Agilent 2100 Bioanalyzer.

These data come from a study of T cells in Graves' hyperthyroidism and ophthalmopathy (dated by TCRdb to about 2019). Concerning the study at large: Peripheral blood was sampled at the time of initial diagnosis, prior to any treatment. Whether ophthalmopathy could be predicted prospectively was tested in an independent validation cohort made up of fewer than 20 hyperthyroidism patients plus 17 patients who later progressed to ophthalmopathy. For training and testing, the 100 or so patients in the discovery cohort were randomly divided in a 7:3 ratio. Following sampling, methimazole starting at 30 mg daily was given to hyperthyroidism patients, and high-dose intravenous methylprednisolone was given to ophthalmopathy patients. TCR Vbeta CDR3 sequencing of fewer than 150 peripheral blood samples (around 45 ophthalmopathy, about 80 hyperthyroidism and roughly 17 progressor patients) is reported in the paper. The study also compared thyroid tissue and blood T-cell repertoires from five or six Graves' hyperthyroidism patients. To identify TCR V-J signatures that set the groups apart, the researchers used a discovery cohort of 100 patients, made up of 40 to 45 with Graves' ophthalmopathy and about 59 with stable Graves' hyperthyroidism. Points the paper makes about the study in general: A 13 V-J signature model separated ophthalmopathy from stable hyperthyroidism, with about 88% sensitivity and 81.08% specificity in cross-validation and 80%/75% in testing. Sample size was not statistically predetermined, and investigators were not blinded to group allocation. Most expanded thyroid clonotypes (frequency above 0.001) were also found in blood, which suggests that blood repertoires may mirror thyroid immune responses. During validation, the model predicted progression to ophthalmopathy a median of around 6 months ahead of onset, with roughly 65% sensitivity and around 73% specificity.

The TCR originated in a woman between 40 and 55 years old with Graves' hyperthyroidism. Sequenced: blood. The rearranged segments are TRBV10-3 and TRBJ2-3; TRBD1 fits 12 bases in the junction. The bases read TGTGCCATCAGTGATCCGGGACAGGGGGCCACAGATACGCAGTATTTT. Its protein reads: CAISDPGQGATDTQYF.